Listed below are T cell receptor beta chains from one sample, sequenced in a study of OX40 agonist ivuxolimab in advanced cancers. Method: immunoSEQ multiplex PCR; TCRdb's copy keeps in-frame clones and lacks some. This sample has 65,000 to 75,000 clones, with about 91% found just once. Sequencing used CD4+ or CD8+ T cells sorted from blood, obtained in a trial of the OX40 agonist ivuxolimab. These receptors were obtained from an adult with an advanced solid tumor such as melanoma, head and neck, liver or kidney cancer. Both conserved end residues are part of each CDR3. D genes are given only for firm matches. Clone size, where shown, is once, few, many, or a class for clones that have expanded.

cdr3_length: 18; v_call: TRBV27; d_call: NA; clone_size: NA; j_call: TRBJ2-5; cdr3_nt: TGTGCCAGCAGTTTAATTCGCGGGACAACCTTTGGGGAAGAGACCCAGTACTTC; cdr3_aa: CASSLIRGTTFGEETQYF
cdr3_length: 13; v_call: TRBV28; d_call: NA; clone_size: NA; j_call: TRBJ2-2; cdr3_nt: TGTGCCAGCGAGGGATCGAACACCGGGGAGCTGTTTTTT; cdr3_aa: CASEGSNTGELFF
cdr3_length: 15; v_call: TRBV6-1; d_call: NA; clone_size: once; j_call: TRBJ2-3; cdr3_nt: TGTGCCAGCAGTCAGCGACAGGACCGCACAGATACGCAGTATTTT; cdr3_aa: CASSQRQDRTDTQYF
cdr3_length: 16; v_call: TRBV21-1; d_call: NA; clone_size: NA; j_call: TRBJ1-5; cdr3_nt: TGTGCCAGCAGCGACCGGGATCCGCCACGCAATCAGCCCCAGCATTTT; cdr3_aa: CASSDRDPPRNQPQHF
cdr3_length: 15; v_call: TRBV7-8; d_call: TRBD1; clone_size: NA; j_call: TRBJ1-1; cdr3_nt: TGTGCCAGCAGCTACAATACCAGGGGGCTTACTGAAGCTTTCTTT; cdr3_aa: CASSYNTRGLTEAFF
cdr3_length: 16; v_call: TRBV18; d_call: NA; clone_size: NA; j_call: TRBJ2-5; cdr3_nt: TGTGCCAGCTCGTCAGGGATAACCGGGACTGGGGAGACCCAGTACTTC; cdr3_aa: CASSSGITGTGETQYF
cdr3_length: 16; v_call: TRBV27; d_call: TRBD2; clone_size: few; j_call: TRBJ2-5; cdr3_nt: TGTGCCAGCAGTTTGAGGCAGCGGGGGGGCCAAGAGACCCAGTACTTC; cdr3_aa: CASSLRQRGGQETQYF
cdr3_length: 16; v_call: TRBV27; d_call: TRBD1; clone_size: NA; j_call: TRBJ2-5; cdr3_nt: TGTGCCAGCAGTTTATCCCCAGGGGGCCTCGGAGAGACCCAGTACTTC; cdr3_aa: CASSLSPGGLGETQYF
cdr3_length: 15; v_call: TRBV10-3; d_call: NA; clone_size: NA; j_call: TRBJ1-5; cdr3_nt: TGTGCCATCAGTGAGGAATGGGCCTTAAATCAGCCCCAGCATTTT; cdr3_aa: CAISEEWALNQPQHF
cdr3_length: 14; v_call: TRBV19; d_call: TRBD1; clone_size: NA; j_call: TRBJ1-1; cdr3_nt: TGTGCCAGTATCCCGGGACAGGGAAGGACTGAAGCTTTCTTT; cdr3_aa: CASIPGQGRTEAFF
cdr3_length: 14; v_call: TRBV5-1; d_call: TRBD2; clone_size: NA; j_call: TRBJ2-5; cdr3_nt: TGCGCCAGCAGCGTAGCGGGTATCCAAGAGACCCAGTACTTC; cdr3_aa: CASSVAGIQETQYF
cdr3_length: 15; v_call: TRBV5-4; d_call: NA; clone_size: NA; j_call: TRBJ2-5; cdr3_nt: TGTGCCAGCAGCTTGGCGGCAGACCAACAAGAGACCCAGTACTTC; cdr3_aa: CASSLAADQQETQYF
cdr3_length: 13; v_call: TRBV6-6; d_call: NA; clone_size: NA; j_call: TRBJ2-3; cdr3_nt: TGTGCCAGCAGTTACGGGGGCACAGATACGCAGTATTTT; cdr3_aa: CASSYGGTDTQYF
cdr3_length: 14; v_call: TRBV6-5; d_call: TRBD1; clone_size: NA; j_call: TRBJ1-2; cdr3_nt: TGTGCCAGCAGCCGATCGGGACAGGGGGATGGCTACACCTTC; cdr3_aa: CASSRSGQGDGYTF
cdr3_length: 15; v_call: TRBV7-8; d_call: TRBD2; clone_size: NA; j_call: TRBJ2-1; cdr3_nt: TGTGCCAGCAGCTTAGTATCTAGCGGGGGGCGTGAGCAGTTCTTC; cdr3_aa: CASSLVSSGGREQFF
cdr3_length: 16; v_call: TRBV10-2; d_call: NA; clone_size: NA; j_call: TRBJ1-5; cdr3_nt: TGCGCCAGCAGTGGCCCCCTGGCGGATAGCAATCAGCCCCAGCATTTT; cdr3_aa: CASSGPLADSNQPQHF
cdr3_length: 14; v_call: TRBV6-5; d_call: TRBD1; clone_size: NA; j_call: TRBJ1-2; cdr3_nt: TGTGCCAGCAGCCCGGACAGGGACAACTATGGCTACACCTTC; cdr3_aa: CASSPDRDNYGYTF
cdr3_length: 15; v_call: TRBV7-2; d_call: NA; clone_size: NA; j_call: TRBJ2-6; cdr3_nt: TGTGCCAGCAGCCCCTACCTCAGGATTGAGGGCGTCCTGACTTTC; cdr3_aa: CASSPYLRIEGVLTF
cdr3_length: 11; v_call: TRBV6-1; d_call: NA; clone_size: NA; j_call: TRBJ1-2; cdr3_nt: TGTGCCAGCTCGGCTAACTATGGCTACACCTTC; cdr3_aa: CASSANYGYTF
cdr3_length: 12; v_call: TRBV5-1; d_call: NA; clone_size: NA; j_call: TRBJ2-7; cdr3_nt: TGCGCCAGCAGGCAAGGGTCTTACGAGCAGTACTTC; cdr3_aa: CASRQGSYEQYF
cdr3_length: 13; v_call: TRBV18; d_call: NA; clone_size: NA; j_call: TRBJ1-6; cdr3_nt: TGTGCCAGCTCACCAAGTGGGGGTTCACCCCTCCACTTT; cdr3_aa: CASSPSGGSPLHF
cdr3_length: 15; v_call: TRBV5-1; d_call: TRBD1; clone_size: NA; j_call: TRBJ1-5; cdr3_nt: TGCGCCAGCAGCCCAGGGACAGGGTCCAATCAGCCCCAGCATTTT; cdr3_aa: CASSPGTGSNQPQHF
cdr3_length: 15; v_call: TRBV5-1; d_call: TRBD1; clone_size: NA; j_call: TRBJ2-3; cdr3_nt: TGCGCCAGCAGCTTAGGGGGACAGAGCACAGATACGCAGTATTTT; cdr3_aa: CASSLGGQSTDTQYF
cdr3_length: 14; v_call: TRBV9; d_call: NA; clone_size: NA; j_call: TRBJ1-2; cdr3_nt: TGTGCCAGCAGCGGGGGGGACGGAATCGATGGCTACACCTTC; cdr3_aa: CASSGGDGIDGYTF
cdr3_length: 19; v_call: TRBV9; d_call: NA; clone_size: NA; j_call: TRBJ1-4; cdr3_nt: TGTGCCAGCAGCGGATCAGGTGGCCAGGTGGCCGCAACTAATGAAAAACTGTTTTTT; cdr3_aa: CASSGSGGQVAATNEKLFF
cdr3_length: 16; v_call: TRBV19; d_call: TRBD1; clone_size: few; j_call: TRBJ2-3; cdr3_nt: TGTGCCAGTAAGGGGGCCTTGTGGGGGCTTGGAGATACGCAGTATTTT; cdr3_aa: CASKGALWGLGDTQYF
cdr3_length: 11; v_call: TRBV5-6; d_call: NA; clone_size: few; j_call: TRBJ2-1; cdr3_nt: TGTGCCAGCAGCTTATGGAATGAGCAGTTCTTC; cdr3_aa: CASSLWNEQFF
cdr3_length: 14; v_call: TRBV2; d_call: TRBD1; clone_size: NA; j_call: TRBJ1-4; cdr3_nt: TGTGCCAGCAAGACCGGGACAGGGGATGAAAAACTGTTTTTT; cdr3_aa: CASKTGTGDEKLFF
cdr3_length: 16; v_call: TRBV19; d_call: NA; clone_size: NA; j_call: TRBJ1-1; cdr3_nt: TGTGCCAGTAGTATGGGTCTGGCGTCGAGGTCCACTGAAGCTTTCTTT; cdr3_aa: CASSMGLASRSTEAFF
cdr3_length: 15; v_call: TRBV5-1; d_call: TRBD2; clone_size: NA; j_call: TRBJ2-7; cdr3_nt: TGCGCCAGCAGCTTAAGGACTAGCGGCGTCTACGAGCAGTACTTC; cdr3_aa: CASSLRTSGVYEQYF
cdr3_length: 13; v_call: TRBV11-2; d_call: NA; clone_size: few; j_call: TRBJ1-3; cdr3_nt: TGTGCCAGCAGCTCCCTCGCCGGAAACACCATATATTTT; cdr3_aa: CASSSLAGNTIYF
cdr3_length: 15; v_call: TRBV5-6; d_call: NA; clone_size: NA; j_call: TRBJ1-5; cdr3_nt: TGTGCCAGCAGCATAACCCGGGGCGACAATCAGCCCCAGCATTTT; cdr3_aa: CASSITRGDNQPQHF
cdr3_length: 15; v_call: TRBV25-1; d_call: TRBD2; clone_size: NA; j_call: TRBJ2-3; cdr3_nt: TGTGCCAGCAGTGGTAGCGGGGGGGCCCTAGATACGCAGTATTTT; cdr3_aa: CASSGSGGALDTQYF
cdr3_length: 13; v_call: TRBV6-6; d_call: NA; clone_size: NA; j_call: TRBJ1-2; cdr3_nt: TGTGCCAGCGCCCAGGGGCTATCGTATGGCTACACCTTC; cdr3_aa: CASAQGLSYGYTF
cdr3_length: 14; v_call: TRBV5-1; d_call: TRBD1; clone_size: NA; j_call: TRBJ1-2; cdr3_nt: TGCGCCAGCAGCTTGGAAGGGACAGCCTATGGCTACACCTTC; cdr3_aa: CASSLEGTAYGYTF